This entry features one T cell receptor beta chain sequence. The antigen remains unidentified. Out of unsorted whole blood came the blood RNA, and germline DNA was extracted as well. This specimen belongs to a study of tumor-infiltrating lymphocytes in primary liver carcinoma. Study overall: Patients diagnosed with primary liver carcinoma received treatment through surgical resection.

The CDR3 runs 13 residues. Germline values: CDR1 MNHNS, CDR2 SASEGT. Trimming took off 7 bases at V and 5 bases at J, with 13 bases between the two ends. The study's findings and limits: Against blood, tumors held a significantly higher top-250-clone fraction (p = 0.039).

Starting from around 0.45 ug of total RNA, TCR beta cDNA was produced with a primer in the constant region. A slightly modified ARM-PCR protocol with three nested multiplex PCR rounds produced these TCR beta libraries. Rounds one and two of PCR, each of roughly 10 cycles, were primed with TRBV1-TRBV30 forward primers and a C-beta reverse primer. TCRdb reanalysed the multiplex PCR reads using MiXCR and keeps one entry per CDR3 protein. In the table there are approximately 330,000 distinct CDR3 sequences, less than 75% of which are singletons. The J gene is TRBJ2-3, the V gene TRBV6-1; D is perhaps TRBD1 or TRBD2 (5 bases each). The material sequenced was peripheral blood. This sequence was found in a man in his forties with primary liver carcinoma and hepatitis B virus infection. The CDR3 protein is CASTRGSGDTQYF. The CDR3 region has the DNA TGTGCCAGCACTCGGGGCTCCGGAGATACGCAGTATTTT.